This T cell receptor beta chain came from a study of post-analysis software for immune sequencing data. Study-wide background: Disease trajectories encompassed relapsing-remitting, secondary progressive and progressive-relapsing multiple sclerosis. General observations from the study: With TRBV5-6, TRBV5-1 and TRBV20-1 included, about five TRBV segments were more frequent in patients than in controls. Those samples that were prepared in the same batch co-clustered strongly by F measure. Patients with multiple sclerosis recorded significantly lower normalized Chao1 diversity than controls, the study found.

J gave up 5 bases and V 5 bases, and 8 bases lay outside the gene matches. This CDR3 contains 14 residues. Germline CDR1 is SEHNR and CDR2 is FQNEAQ (reference sequence). Only a few counts were recorded for this clonotype. Its specificity is not known. Unique molecular identifiers had been added to the TCR beta cDNA libraries. Each sample of roughly 0.9 to 11 million input T cells yielded roughly 500,000 cDNA molecules, so each molecule approximated one T cell. TCRdb analysed the PCR reads with MiXCR anew, one entry per CDR3 protein. Of 450,000 or so distinct CDR3 sequences in the sample, roughly 45% were seen once.

The gene calls are TRBV7-9 and TRBJ2-7, with TRBD2 identical over 8 bases. The source of this sequence is a girl aged 10 to 17 with multiple sclerosis. What was sequenced was blood. CDR3 bases: TGTGCCAGCAGCGAAAGCGGGAGCCCCCACGAGCAGTACTTC. This codes for CASSESGSPHEQYF.